The clone carrying this TCR beta chain has a handful of counts. As yet, its antigen is unknown. Trimming removed 3 bases from V and 4 bases from J; junction bases left unmatched: 5. The CDR3 totals 14 residues. The data derive from a study of T-cell reconstitution after alpha-beta-depleted transplantation in children. Points from the study as a whole: There were reportedly several hundred expanded graft clones from which alpha-beta T cells came about two months after transplant. Among T cells one year after transplant, newly produced cells accounted for most counts and diversity. There were some patients whose high TCRbeta diversity at day 60 came from surviving recipient T cells and thymic progenitors.

Unique molecular identifiers tagged the TCRbeta library. One entry per CDR3 protein, called by TCRdb with MiXCR from the PCR reads. The table has about a million distinct CDR3 sequences, about 29% seen once. This receptor was obtained from a boy less than two years old who had a stem cell transplant for SCID, so the T cells may come from the graft donor. The chain combines TRBV12-3 or TRBV12-4 with TRBJ2-7; 8 nucleotides agree with TRBD1. Sequencing used PBMCs, mostly from graft donor cells, obtained 360 days after TCRalphabeta/CD19-depleted stem cell transplant. The CDR3: CASSLGQVLYEQYF. CDR3 DNA sequence: TGTGCCAGCAGTTTGGGACAGGTCTTATACGAGCAGTACTTC.